This T cell receptor beta chain was recovered during a study of blood T cell repertoires in COVID-19. On the study more broadly: T cells, B-cell-depleted T cells, or PBMCs provided the cDNA or gDNA that served as material.

The protocol was immunoSEQ multiplex PCR, while the TCRdb copy is restricted to in-frame clones and leaves out a portion. Here the sample spans 100,000 to 150,000 clones, about four fifths being singletons. Deletions cut 4 bases from V and 8 bases from J, with 12 bases between. Germline CDR1 and CDR2: KGHSH and LQKENI. This CDR3 is built from 14 residues. The chain joins TRBV18 to TRBJ1-6; TRBD1 might be the D (5 bases). Sequenced material: peripheral blood. The receptor was isolated from a woman aged 45-60 years with acute or convalescent COVID-19. CDR3 DNA sequence: TGTGCCAGCTCACGTAAGGGAGGGGATTCACCCCTCCACTTT. This encodes CASSRKGGDSPLHF.